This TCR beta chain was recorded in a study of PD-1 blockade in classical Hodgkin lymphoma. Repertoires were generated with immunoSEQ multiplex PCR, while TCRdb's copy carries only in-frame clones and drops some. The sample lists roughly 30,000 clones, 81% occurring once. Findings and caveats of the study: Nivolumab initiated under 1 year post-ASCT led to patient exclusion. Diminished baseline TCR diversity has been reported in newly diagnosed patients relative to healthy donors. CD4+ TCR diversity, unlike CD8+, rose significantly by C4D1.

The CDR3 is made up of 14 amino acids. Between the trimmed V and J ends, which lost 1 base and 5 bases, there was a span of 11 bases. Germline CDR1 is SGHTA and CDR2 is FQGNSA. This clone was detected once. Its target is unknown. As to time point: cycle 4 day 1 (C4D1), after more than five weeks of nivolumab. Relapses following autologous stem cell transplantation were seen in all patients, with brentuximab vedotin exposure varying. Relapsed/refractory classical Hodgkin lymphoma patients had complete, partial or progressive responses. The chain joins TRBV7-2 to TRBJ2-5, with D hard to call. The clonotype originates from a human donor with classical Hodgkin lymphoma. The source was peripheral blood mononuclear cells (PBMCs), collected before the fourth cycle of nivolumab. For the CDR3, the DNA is TGTGCCAGCAGCTTAGGCGTTTTGGAGGAGACCCAGTACTTC. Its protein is CASSLGVLEETQYF.